Below, one T cell receptor beta chain is given with its context. One end of the junction fails to match germline, which may point to a read error. The sample has other DNA sequences that encode this CDR3 too. Under the authors' procedure: Amplification from reference gene primers served as the basis for estimated nucleated cell counts. Sequencing used immunoSEQ multiplex PCR; TCRdb keeps in-frame clones, though not all of them. That table gives V, J and clone size, and the DNA gave D and trimming. Altogether about 270,000 clones are present, around 85% being singletons, with the ten largest covering less than 4.5%. The data were obtained in a study of blood T cell repertoires in COVID-19. This receptor was identified in a woman in her forties or fifties with active or convalescent COVID-19. The material sequenced was peripheral blood.

The chain's CDR3 is CASSFGRVTGELFF. CDR3 coding DNA: TGTGCTAGCAGCTTTGGGAGGGTCACCGGGGAGCTGTTTTTT. The chain recombines TRBV5-8 with TRBJ2-2; 7 bases are a match to TRBD2. The CDR3 extends over 14 amino acids. CDR1 is SGHTS and CDR2 is YDEGEE in the germline V gene.